The entry below describes one T cell receptor (beta chain). This receptor's antigen is unknown. The sample holds no much larger clone one base away, and base qualities are not on file. Including the terminal cysteine and phenylalanine, the CDR3 comprises 18 residues. This entry keeps only the CDR3 DNA: 54 bases, framed from base 1. CDR1 and CDR2 are drawn from the germline V gene: MDHEN, SYDVKM. V ends up 6 bases short and J 4 bases short, with an unmatched junction base count of 18. Per the publication, the time point label means: baseline before first vaccination. Vaccinee samples were obtained from the UK trials COV001 and COV002, which included a single-blind randomized controlled phase 2/3 trial of AZD1222 (ChAdOx1 nCoV-19) in healthy adults. For TCRbeta chain sequencing, PBMC samples were collected from trial participants at day 0 and at day 28 after the second dose. The sample belongs to a study of T cell responses to AZD1222 COVID-19 vaccine (dated by TCRdb to 2020 to 2022). Turning to the overall study: AZD1222 recipients with second doses at about 4 weeks or about 12 weeks were pooled, because spike-specific TCR depth and breadth did not differ between schedules. Enrollment into the trials was organized by age into subgroups of 18-55, 56-69 and 70-plus years, and those subgroups contained roughly 150, 30 and 60 TCR-sequenced participants, respectively. TCR sequencing covered 233 trial participants: some 210 given two doses of AZD1222 and 26 given two doses of MenACWY control vaccine.

Overall study outcomes, separate from this receptor: CD4 TCRs associated with the vaccine covered the entire spike protein, and the dominant responses were in regions 160-218 and 743-854. The 56-69-year group was small, and its depth increase did not reach significance, likely because of low power. Epitopes outside the regions mutated in the B.1.351 and B.1.1.7 variants were reportedly recognized by nearly half of the unique spike-specific TCRs. Because no samples from the day 14 peak response were available, repertoires could be characterized only after the peak T cell response. Conclusions about previously exposed vaccinees are limited, since just six or seven AZD1222 recipients were seropositive for SARS-CoV-2 at baseline. Spike-specific TCR breadth and depth rose significantly after two AZD1222 doses compared with day 0 and with MenACWY recipients. Participants were mostly white British and included more females than males, and it was suggested by the authors that clonal diversity may have been underestimated.

The CDR3 regions of human TCRbeta chains were analyzed by immunosequencing. The authors' analysis ran thus. TCRs in the repertoires were compared against a reference library of SARS-CoV-2-specific TCRs that had been generated with the MIRA antigen-specificity platform. Breadth was defined as the fraction of unique TCRs that were SARS-CoV-2-associated. Depth was defined as the fraction of total T cells that were SARS-CoV-2-associated. Each spike-specific TCR was assigned to its reactive spike region and to a CD4 or CD8 class using the MIRA data. Log10-transformed breadth and depth values were compared by one-way ANOVA with Sidak's multiple comparisons tests. TCRdb limited this immuneACCESS table to in-frame rearrangements with V and J called. A share of clones is missing; checked studies link under half to unresolved V genes, and the rest is unexplained. V and J calls plus clone size are reproduced from that table; the DNA served to infer D and trimming. The sample contains approximately 120,000 clones, about 86% of them found a single time. In total, the top ten clones hold roughly 12% of the sample.

The source is an adult in good health. The starting material was peripheral blood, obtained on day 0 of AZD1222 vaccination. This chain joins TRBV28 to TRBJ2-7; TRBD1 aligns with 10 central bases. The CDR3 corresponds to CASRGRGTRQGASYEQYF. The nucleotides read TGTGCCAGCAGAGGTAGAGGCACGAGACAGGGGGCATCTTACGAGCAGTACTTC.